This T cell receptor (beta chain) was recovered during a study of Graves' ophthalmopathy and Graves' hyperthyroidism. Other autoimmune diseases, uncontrolled infections, pregnancy or lactation led to the exclusion of patients. It was on clinical symptoms, serum thyroxine, TRAb, thyroid ultrasound and orbital computed tomography that diagnosis relied. The PBMCs originated from roughly 10 ml of fresh peripheral blood. About this clonotype itself: Antigen unknown.

Overall study results and limits: Most thyroid clonotypes expanded beyond 0.001 frequency were also found in blood.

RNA transcripts provided the template for amplifying TCR beta CDR3 regions. HTBI primers were employed in first-round RT-PCR, then a second-round multiplex PCR followed. MiXCR, applied by TCRdb to the multiplex PCR reads, yields one record per CDR3 protein. The profile shows 40,000 to 45,000 distinct CDR3 sequences, approximately 52% of them singletons. Germline CDR1 SGHDT, CDR2 YYEEEE. The V and J ends lost 0 bases and 6 bases, in that order; junction bases with no gene match: 3. The CDR3 consists of 16 residues. The rearrangement joins TRBV5-6 to TRBJ2-2; 12 bases line up with TRBD2. The material sequenced was peripheral blood. The sequence came from an adult man with Graves' ophthalmopathy. The CDR3 loop reads CASSLAASGRAGELFF. In DNA form, the CDR3 reads TGTGCCAGCAGCTTGGCCGCTAGCGGGAGGGCCGGGGAGCTGTTTTTT.